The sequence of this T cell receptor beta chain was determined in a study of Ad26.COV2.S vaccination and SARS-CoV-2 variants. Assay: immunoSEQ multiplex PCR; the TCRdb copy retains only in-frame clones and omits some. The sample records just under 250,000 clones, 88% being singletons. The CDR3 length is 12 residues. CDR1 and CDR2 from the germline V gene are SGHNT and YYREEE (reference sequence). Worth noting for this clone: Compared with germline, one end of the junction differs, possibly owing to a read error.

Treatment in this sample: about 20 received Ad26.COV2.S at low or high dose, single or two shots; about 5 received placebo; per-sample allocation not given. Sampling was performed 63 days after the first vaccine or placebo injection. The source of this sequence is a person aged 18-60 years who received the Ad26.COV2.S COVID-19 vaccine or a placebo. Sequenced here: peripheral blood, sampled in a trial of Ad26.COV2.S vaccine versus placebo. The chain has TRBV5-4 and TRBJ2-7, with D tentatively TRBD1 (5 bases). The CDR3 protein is CASGPFAGWLHF. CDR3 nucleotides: TGTGCCAGCGGACCTTTTGCAGGGTGGTTGCACTTC.